This T cell receptor beta chain stems from a study of shared clonotypes between healthy human individuals. Unsorted PBMC DNA sequencing spanned ten immunoSEQ deep assay plates. The assay was immunoSEQ multiplex PCR, and TCRdb's table has in-frame clones only and misses some. This sample has around 450,000 clones, with roughly 77% found just once. The germline gives CDR1 ENHRY, CDR2 SYGVKD. CDR3 length: 19 amino acids. V lost 4 bases and J 2 bases, leaving 24 bases between the germline ends. The TCR originated in a woman aged 40 to 50 in good health. Some clones in this sample may be carry-over from other donors' samples. The sample comprised PBMCs. The gene calls are TRBV10-3 and TRBJ2-1; possibly TRBD1 or TRBD2 for D (5 bases each). The CDR3 DNA reads as TGTGCCATCAGTGGTCTCTTGGGGTTGCAGGGAGAAGCCTACAATGAGCAGTTCTTC. Its translation is CAISGLLGLQGEAYNEQFF.